This T cell receptor beta chain was observed in a study of T-cell memory formation after mild COVID-19. In the study overall: Clustering of TCRs was largely donor specific. Study outcomes and limitations: Memory from before infection featured some responding clones, which suggests cross-reactive memory joined. The study found balanced CD4/CD8 in clones contracting day 15 to 85 and a CD4+ lean in later expanders.

Turning to this clonotype: Its antigen remains unknown.

The V end was cut by 6 bases, the J end by 0 bases, with 11 bases between. This CDR3 is built from 15 residues. In TCRdb, the 5' RACE reads were re-called with MiXCR into one record per CDR3 protein. The data contain 350,000 to 400,000 distinct CDR3 sequences, under 25% of them seen just once; the ten biggest clones take up about an eighth. V and J are TRBV12-3 or TRBV12-4 and TRBJ2-2; a possible D gene is TRBD2 (6 bases). The receptor comes from an adult woman who had mild COVID-19 (a few samples of this study predate the infection). Cell type and time point are not known. Sequenced material: PBMCs or a T cell subset sorted from them (not recorded which). The CDR3 DNA reads as TGTGCCAGCAGCCCTCGGGGGTCGAACACCGGGGAGCTGTTTTTT. This gives the protein CASSPRGSNTGELFF.